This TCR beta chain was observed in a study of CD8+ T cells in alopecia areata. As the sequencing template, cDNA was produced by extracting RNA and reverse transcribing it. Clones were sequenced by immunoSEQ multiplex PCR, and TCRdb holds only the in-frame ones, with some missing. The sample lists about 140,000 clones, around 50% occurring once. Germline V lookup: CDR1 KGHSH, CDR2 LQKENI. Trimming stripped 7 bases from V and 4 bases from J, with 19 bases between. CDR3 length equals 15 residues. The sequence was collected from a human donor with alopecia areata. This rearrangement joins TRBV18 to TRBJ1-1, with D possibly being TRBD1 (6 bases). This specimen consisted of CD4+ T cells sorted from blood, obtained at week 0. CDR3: CASLPTTGRSTEAFF. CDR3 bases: TGTGCCAGCTTACCGACTACAGGGCGCAGCACTGAAGCTTTCTTT.